One and the same sample provided the 14 T cell receptor beta chains below, sequenced in a study of cytomegalovirus exposure and HLA in healthy donors. Primers: 60 Vbeta forward and 13 Jbeta reverse. TCRdb keeps only in-frame clones here, not all; method: immunoSEQ multiplex PCR. The sample yields about 170,000 clones, 77% seen once. Material: PBMCs. The receptors stem from a female donor in good health and CMV-seronegative.

In DNA form, the CDR3 reads TGTGCCAGCAGTCCAGCCAGTACAGCTTTCTCTGGGGCCAACGTCCTGACTTTC. It codes for CASSPASTAFSGANVLTF. The V and J genes are TRBV6-4 and TRBJ2-6; D is uncertain. Germline lookup yields CDR1 MRHNA and CDR2 SNTAGT. V lost 5 bases and J lost 0, with 17 bases in between. CDR3 length: 18 amino acids.

This chain connects TRBV7-2 to TRBJ1-2; the D gene is possibly TRBD1 (5 bases). Trimming removed 3 bases at V and 4 bases at J, with 12 bases between. This CDR3 is built from 14 residues. Germline V gene sequence: CDR1 SGHTA, CDR2 FQGNSA. For the CDR3, the DNA is TGTGCCAGCAGCTTGAGACGCCAGGGCTATGGCTACACCTTC. Amino acids: CASSLRRQGYGYTF.

V is TRBV11-2 and J is TRBJ2-5, with 8 positions matching TRBD1. The CDR3 length is 13 residues. Unmatched junction bases numbered 2, after V lost 3 bases and J lost 5 bases. The V gene's germline CDR1 is SGHAT and CDR2 FQNNGV. CDR3 sequence: CASSLDRDETQYF. Here the CDR3 DNA reads TGTGCCAGCAGCTTGGACAGGGATGAGACCCAGTACTTC.

This clone was recorded once. The chain employs TRBV4-3 and TRBJ2-5; 10 nucleotides agree with TRBD2. This CDR3 contains 15 residues. In germline, CDR1 is LGHNA, CDR2 YSLEER. Trimming removed 0 bases from V and 4 bases from J; junction bases left unmatched: 2. This CDR3 reads CASSQDTSGAETQYF. The CDR3 nucleotides are TGCGCCAGCAGCCAAGATACTAGCGGGGCAGAGACCCAGTACTTC.

V gene TRBV4-2 combines with J gene TRBJ2-1; TRBD2 might be the D (6 bases). The CDR3 covers 17 residues. V was shortened by 4 bases and J by 2 bases, with 18 bases between the two germline ends. Germline V gene sequence: CDR1 LGHNA, CDR2 YNFKEQ. CDR3 loop: CASSLHPLAGTYNEQFF. The CDR3 region has the DNA TGTGCCAGCAGCCTCCATCCTCTTGCGGGGACCTACAATGAGCAGTTCTTC.

This chain uses TRBV19 with TRBJ2-4; 7 bases align to TRBD1. The V segment lost 6 bases and the J segment 7 bases; nucleotides outside the gene matches: 9. This CDR3 contains 14 residues. The germline CDR1 and CDR2 sequences are LNHDA and SQIVND (reference sequence). This CDR3 is CASRQQGEVNIQYF. The CDR3 DNA reads TGTGCCAGTAGGCAGCAGGGGGAAGTTAACATTCAGTACTTC. Variable domain in full (rest from reference TRBV19 and TRBJ2-4): DGGITQSPKYLFRKEGQNVTLSCEQNLNHDAMYWYRQDPGQGLRLIYYSQIVNDFQKGDIAEGYSVSREKKESFPLTVTSAQKNPTAFYLCASRQQGEVNIQYFGAGTRLSVL.

The V call is TRBV19, the J call TRBJ1-2; 11 nucleotides align to TRBD1. Trimming removed 5 bases from V and 4 bases from J; junction bases left unmatched: 9. CDR1 is LNHDA, CDR2 SQIVND, per germline (reference sequence). The CDR3 length is 16 residues. In DNA form, the CDR3 reads TGTGCCAGTAGTCCAGGACAGGGGGCGAAAGGCTATGGCTACACCTTC. Protein product: CASSPGQGAKGYGYTF.

This clone was picked up a small number of times. The chain couples TRBV19 to TRBJ1-5, with a weak D call TRBD1 (6 bases). CDR3 length: 11 amino acids. Per the germline V gene, CDR1 is LNHDA and CDR2 is SQIVND (reference sequence). V gave up 9 bases and J gave up 11 bases, with 14 bases separating them. CDR3 in amino acids: CASLHRDTQHF. Here the CDR3 DNA reads TGTGCCAGCCTGCACCGGGACACCCAGCATTTT.

This rearrangement joins TRBV4-1 to TRBJ2-3, with 12 nucleotides matching TRBD2. The CDR3 loop spans 18 amino acids. Germline loops: CDR1 MGHRA, CDR2 YSYEKL. V trimming: 4 bases; J trimming: 0 bases; junction bases outside the gene matches: 8. The DNA for the CDR3 is TGCGCCAGCAGCCCCACTAGCGGGAGGCGGTCTAGCACAGATACGCAGTATTTT. Translation gives CASSPTSGRRSSTDTQYF.

Concerning this clone itself: A junction end diverges from the germline sequence, so it may reflect a read error. CDR3 nucleotides: TGTGCCAGCAGTGGCCCACAGGGGGCAAACGACTATGGCTACACTTTC. Translation: CASSGPQGANDYGYTF. The rearrangement links TRBV27 to TRBJ1-2, with 9 bases matching TRBD1. The CDR3 consists of 16 residues. From germline, CDR1 is MNHEY and CDR2 SMNVEV (reference sequence).

The rearrangement links TRBV19 to TRBJ1-4; D perhaps matches TRBD1 (5 bases). Germline-derived CDR1 and CDR2 are LNHDA and SQIVND (reference sequence). Trimming took 6 bases from V and 11 from J, leaving 10 bases between them. The CDR3 is made up of 11 amino acids. The CDR3 loop reads CASRSRGKLFF. The CDR3 nucleotides are TGTGCCAGTAGATCGCGGGGGAAACTGTTTTTT.

This sequence joins TRBV7-8 and TRBJ1-1; D is possibly TRBD1 (5 bases). CDR1 SGHVS and CDR2 FQNEAQ come from the germline V gene. Trimming pared 2 bases from V and 4 bases from J, leaving 11 bases between. This CDR3 spans 14 amino acids. In nucleotides, the CDR3 is TGTGCCAGCAGCTTAATAAGGGGAGGCACTGAAGCTTTCTTT. It translates to CASSLIRGGTEAFF.

This clone was detected only once. The CDR3 loop reads CASSGLTRDQPQHF. The CDR3 region has the DNA TGTGCCAGCAGCGGACTTACCCGGGATCAGCCCCAGCATTTT. The J gene is TRBJ1-5, the V gene TRBV2; D is undetermined. The germline V and J ends were trimmed by 6 bases and 5 bases, with 14 bases remaining between them. The CDR3 is 14 residues long. Germline V gene lookup returns CDR1 SNHLY and CDR2 FYNNEI.

This clone was detected only a few times. The gene calls are TRBV5-6 and TRBJ1-4; D unresolved. V shed 0 bases and J shed 5 bases, with 5 bases lying between them. The CDR3 has 13 residues. The germline CDR1 and CDR2 sequences are SGHDT and YYEEEE. The CDR3 spells CASSLATNEKLFF. DNA for the CDR3: TGTGCCAGCAGCTTGGCCACAAATGAAAAACTGTTTTTT.